A selection of T cell receptor beta chains follows, all from one sample in a study of Graves' ophthalmopathy and Graves' hyperthyroidism. TCRdb called the multiplex PCR reads again in MiXCR, with one record for every CDR3 protein. This table has approximately 380,000 distinct CDR3 sequences, more than 20% appearing once. Sequencing used peripheral blood. Receptors originate from a woman aged 18-29 years with stable Graves' hyperthyroidism. CDR3s include the opening cysteine and the closing phenylalanine or tryptophan. The order of the fields is V gene, clone size, J gene, D gene, CDR3 DNA, CDR3 protein. D genes are given only for firm matches. The size field is filled for only some rows; it gives once, few, many or a size class.

v_call: TRBV6-1; clone_size: -; j_call: TRBJ1-2; d_call: -; cdr3_nt: TGTGCCAGCAGTGAACCGGGACGTCGGCCCTATGGCTACACCTTC; cdr3_aa: CASSEPGRRPYGYTF
v_call: TRBV19; clone_size: many; j_call: TRBJ1-5; d_call: TRBD1; cdr3_nt: TGTGCCAGTAAGGTCGGACAGGGGGCTCAGCCCCAGCATTTT; cdr3_aa: CASKVGQGAQPQHF
v_call: TRBV6-5; clone_size: many; j_call: TRBJ2-5; d_call: -; cdr3_nt: TGTGCCAGCAACGGGGGGGACAGCTCAAGGACCCAGTACTTC; cdr3_aa: CASNGGDSSRTQYF
v_call: TRBV7-8; clone_size: many; j_call: TRBJ2-5; d_call: -; cdr3_nt: TGTGCCAGCAGCTTTCGATGGGAGACCCAGTACTTC; cdr3_aa: CASSFRWETQYF
v_call: TRBV15; clone_size: many; j_call: TRBJ2-7; d_call: -; cdr3_nt: TGTGCCACCAGCAGAGACGCGACTCGTAACTACGAGCAGTACTTC; cdr3_aa: CATSRDATRNYEQYF
v_call: TRBV20-1; clone_size: many; j_call: TRBJ2-7; d_call: TRBD2; cdr3_nt: TGCAGTGCTAGTTCCACTAGCGGCTCCTACGAGCAGTACTTC; cdr3_aa: CSASSTSGSYEQYF
v_call: TRBV7-3; clone_size: few; j_call: TRBJ2-5; d_call: -; cdr3_nt: TGTGCCAGCAGCTCCAATCGGGGGACAGCGGAGACCCAGTACTTC; cdr3_aa: CASSSNRGTAETQYF
v_call: TRBV6-1; clone_size: many; j_call: TRBJ1-5; d_call: -; cdr3_nt: TGTGCCAGCATCCAGGGCAGCAGCAATCAGCCCCAGCATTTT; cdr3_aa: CASIQGSSNQPQHF
v_call: TRBV28; clone_size: many; j_call: TRBJ2-4; d_call: TRBD2; cdr3_nt: TGTGCCAGCAGTTTACTATCTAGCGGGAGCGTAGCCAAAAACATTCAGTACTTC; cdr3_aa: CASSLLSSGSVAKNIQYF
v_call: TRBV5-1; clone_size: many; j_call: TRBJ2-7; d_call: TRBD2; cdr3_nt: TGCGCCAGCAGCTTGGGAACTAGCGGGAGACAACCGCCGTACTTC; cdr3_aa: CASSLGTSGRQPPYF
v_call: TRBV6-2/TRBV6-3; clone_size: -; j_call: TRBJ2-7; d_call: -; cdr3_nt: TGTGCCAGCAGTTCCCCGAGTATGGGGTACGAGCAGTACTTC; cdr3_aa: CASSSPSMGYEQYF
v_call: TRBV6-1; clone_size: -; j_call: TRBJ1-1; d_call: -; cdr3_nt: TGTGCCAGCAGTGAAGCTGGAGTAAGCACTGAAGCTTTCTTT; cdr3_aa: CASSEAGVSTEAFF
v_call: TRBV27; clone_size: many; j_call: TRBJ1-2; d_call: -; cdr3_nt: TGTGCCAGCAGTCCTGCCGGGATGCCGGCGTCTGGCTACACCTTC; cdr3_aa: CASSPAGMPASGYTF
v_call: TRBV7-9; clone_size: many; j_call: TRBJ2-7; d_call: TRBD1; cdr3_nt: TGTGCCAGCAGCTCAGTCCGGGACAGGTCTTACGAGCAGTACTTC; cdr3_aa: CASSSVRDRSYEQYF
v_call: TRBV20-1; clone_size: many; j_call: TRBJ2-7; d_call: -; cdr3_nt: TGCAGTGCTCACCGGGGCGGTCTCACCGAGCAGTACTTC; cdr3_aa: CSAHRGGLTEQYF
v_call: TRBV19; clone_size: many; j_call: TRBJ1-2; d_call: -; cdr3_nt: TGTGCCAGTAGTTGGGGCAGAGGGACGAGCTATGGCTACACCTTC; cdr3_aa: CASSWGRGTSYGYTF
v_call: TRBV11-2; clone_size: many; j_call: TRBJ1-2; d_call: TRBD1; cdr3_nt: TGTGCCAGCAGCTTAGTTGGTTGGCAGGGGGGCGGCTACACCTTC; cdr3_aa: CASSLVGWQGGGYTF
v_call: TRBV19; clone_size: many; j_call: TRBJ2-2; d_call: TRBD1; cdr3_nt: TGTGCCAGTAGTACTGGACAGGGGACCACCGGGGAGCTGTTTTTT; cdr3_aa: CASSTGQGTTGELFF
v_call: TRBV11-2; clone_size: many; j_call: TRBJ2-7; d_call: TRBD2; cdr3_nt: TGTGCCAGCAGCTTAGACGCGGGAGGCCTTTACGAGCAGTACTTC; cdr3_aa: CASSLDAGGLYEQYF
v_call: TRBV7-9; clone_size: many; j_call: TRBJ1-1; d_call: -; cdr3_nt: TGTGCCAGCAGCCAGACGGCTAACACTGAAGCTTTCTTT; cdr3_aa: CASSQTANTEAFF
v_call: TRBV12-3/TRBV12-4; clone_size: many; j_call: TRBJ2-7; d_call: TRBD2; cdr3_nt: TGTGCCAGCAGCCCCGGGGGAGGGGTCTACGAGCAGTACTTC; cdr3_aa: CASSPGGGVYEQYF
v_call: TRBV12-3/TRBV12-4; clone_size: few; j_call: TRBJ2-5; d_call: TRBD2; cdr3_nt: TGTGCCAGCAGTTCCACGACTAGCGGGAGATCAGAGACCCAGTACTTC; cdr3_aa: CASSSTTSGRSETQYF
v_call: TRBV7-9; clone_size: -; j_call: TRBJ1-2; d_call: -; cdr3_nt: TGTGCCAGCAGCTTAATAGCAGGCGGCTATGGCTACACCTTC; cdr3_aa: CASSLIAGGYGYTF
v_call: TRBV7-2; clone_size: many; j_call: TRBJ2-7; d_call: TRBD1; cdr3_nt: TGTGCCAGCAGGCTACAGGGGGCGTCCTACGAGCAGTACTTC; cdr3_aa: CASRLQGASYEQYF
v_call: TRBV28; clone_size: many; j_call: TRBJ1-1; d_call: -; cdr3_nt: TGTGCCAGGGACCGGGACATTCAATTGGGGGAAGCTTTCTTT; cdr3_aa: CARDRDIQLGEAFF
v_call: TRBV11-2; clone_size: -; j_call: TRBJ2-4; d_call: TRBD2; cdr3_nt: TGTGCCAGCAGCTCCTTGGGGGGGGGCAAAAACATTCAGTACTTC; cdr3_aa: CASSSLGGGKNIQYF
v_call: TRBV12-3/TRBV12-4; clone_size: many; j_call: TRBJ2-5; d_call: -; cdr3_nt: TGTGCCAGCAGTTTGCCCTCCGGACAGGGAGGGGAGACCCAGTACTTC; cdr3_aa: CASSLPSGQGGETQYF
v_call: TRBV2; clone_size: many; j_call: TRBJ1-2; d_call: -; cdr3_nt: TGTGCCAGCAGGGGGACGGATAACTATGGCTACACCTTC; cdr3_aa: CASRGTDNYGYTF
v_call: TRBV4-1; clone_size: few; j_call: TRBJ2-2; d_call: -; cdr3_nt: TGCGCCAGCAGCCAAGAAGGGGGTAGCAACACCGGGGAGCTGTTTTTT; cdr3_aa: CASSQEGGSNTGELFF
v_call: TRBV7-9; clone_size: many; j_call: TRBJ1-1; d_call: -; cdr3_nt: TGTGCCAGCAGCGGTAGGATGGTGAACACTGAAGCTTTCTTT; cdr3_aa: CASSGRMVNTEAFF
v_call: TRBV28; clone_size: -; j_call: TRBJ1-1; d_call: TRBD1; cdr3_nt: TGTGCCAGCAGCACAGGGGGCGCGGACACTGAAGCTTTCTTT; cdr3_aa: CASSTGGADTEAFF
v_call: TRBV30; clone_size: -; j_call: TRBJ2-7; d_call: -; cdr3_nt: TGTGCCTGGAGTGCGGATACAGGGACAACCTACGAGCAGTACTTC; cdr3_aa: CAWSADTGTTYEQYF
v_call: TRBV3-1; clone_size: many; j_call: TRBJ2-5; d_call: -; cdr3_nt: TGTGCCAGCAGCCGGGACGGGACAACCCGGGGAGAGACCCAGTACTTC; cdr3_aa: CASSRDGTTRGETQYF
v_call: TRBV7-9; clone_size: few; j_call: TRBJ2-7; d_call: -; cdr3_nt: TGTGCCAGCAGCTCAACCGTCACCCTCTACGAGCAGTACTTC; cdr3_aa: CASSSTVTLYEQYF
v_call: TRBV5-6; clone_size: -; j_call: TRBJ1-5; d_call: -; cdr3_nt: TGTGCCAGCAGCGGTACAGGGCAACCCCAGCCCCAGCATTTT; cdr3_aa: CASSGTGQPQPQHF
v_call: TRBV19; clone_size: -; j_call: TRBJ1-2; d_call: TRBD1; cdr3_nt: TGTGCCAGTAGGGACAGGATGAAGACCTATGGCTACACCTTC; cdr3_aa: CASRDRMKTYGYTF
v_call: TRBV7-7; clone_size: -; j_call: TRBJ2-7; d_call: -; cdr3_nt: TGTGCTAGCAGCGCGACTTGTCCGTACTTC; cdr3_aa: CASSATCPYF
v_call: TRBV6-2/TRBV6-3; clone_size: many; j_call: TRBJ2-7; d_call: TRBD2; cdr3_nt: TGTGCCAGCAGTTACTCGGGGAGGGAGTGGCACGAGCAGTACTTC; cdr3_aa: CASSYSGREWHEQYF
v_call: TRBV6-1; clone_size: -; j_call: TRBJ2-7; d_call: -; cdr3_nt: TGTGCCAGCAGTGAAAGCGGGCAATTTACCTACGAGCAGTACTTC; cdr3_aa: CASSESGQFTYEQYF
v_call: TRBV9; clone_size: -; j_call: TRBJ1-2; d_call: TRBD1; cdr3_nt: TGTGCCAGCAGTGGGGGGACAGGCCCTGGCGGCTACACCTTC; cdr3_aa: CASSGGTGPGGYTF
v_call: TRBV3-1; clone_size: -; j_call: TRBJ2-7; d_call: -; cdr3_nt: TGTGCCAGCAGCCAACTGACTAGAGGAATCTACGAGCAGTACTTC; cdr3_aa: CASSQLTRGIYEQYF
v_call: TRBV2; clone_size: many; j_call: TRBJ1-1; d_call: -; cdr3_nt: TGTGCCAGCAGTGAAGGGCAGCCGAACACTGAAGCTTTCTTT; cdr3_aa: CASSEGQPNTEAFF
v_call: TRBV11-2; clone_size: -; j_call: TRBJ2-5; d_call: TRBD1; cdr3_nt: TGTGCCAGCAGCTTAGGGGACAGGCCACCGGCAGAGACCCAGTACTTC; cdr3_aa: CASSLGDRPPAETQYF
v_call: TRBV28; clone_size: many; j_call: TRBJ1-5; d_call: TRBD1; cdr3_nt: TGTGCCAGCAGTACACGCGGGACAGGGGCTGATCAGCCCCAGCATTTT; cdr3_aa: CASSTRGTGADQPQHF
v_call: TRBV12-3/TRBV12-4; clone_size: many; j_call: TRBJ1-1; d_call: -; cdr3_nt: TGTGCCAGCAGCTTAGGGGTTTGGGCTGAAGCTTTCTTT; cdr3_aa: CASSLGVWAEAFF
v_call: TRBV30; clone_size: -; j_call: TRBJ2-4; d_call: TRBD1; cdr3_nt: TGTGCCTGGAGTGGCGACAGGGTAGGCAAAAACATTCAGTACTTC; cdr3_aa: CAWSGDRVGKNIQYF
v_call: TRBV7-8; clone_size: many; j_call: TRBJ2-5; d_call: TRBD1; cdr3_nt: TGTGCCAGCAGCCCTTTAGGGACAGGGCGCCAAGAGACCCAGTACTTC; cdr3_aa: CASSPLGTGRQETQYF
v_call: TRBV4-3; clone_size: many; j_call: TRBJ1-2; d_call: TRBD1; cdr3_nt: TGCGCCAGCAGCCAAGCAACAGGGGACTACTATGGCTACACCTTC; cdr3_aa: CASSQATGDYYGYTF
v_call: TRBV28; clone_size: many; j_call: TRBJ2-4; d_call: -; cdr3_nt: TGTGCCAGCAGGCGACAGGTACAAGACATTCAGTACTTC; cdr3_aa: CASRRQVQDIQYF
v_call: TRBV5-1; clone_size: -; j_call: TRBJ2-2; d_call: -; cdr3_nt: TGCGCCAGCAGCTCCCGGGCCGGTAACACCGGGGAGCTGTTTTTT; cdr3_aa: CASSSRAGNTGELFF
v_call: TRBV6-1; clone_size: many; j_call: TRBJ1-5; d_call: -; cdr3_nt: TGTGCCAGCAGTGAGGGCCTGGGAGGCAATCAGCCCCAGCATTTT; cdr3_aa: CASSEGLGGNQPQHF
v_call: TRBV10-3; clone_size: many; j_call: TRBJ2-6; d_call: TRBD1; cdr3_nt: TGTGCCATCTCAACAGGGGGCCCACGGTCTGGGGCCAACGTCCTGACTTTC; cdr3_aa: CAISTGGPRSGANVLTF
v_call: TRBV20-1; clone_size: many; j_call: TRBJ2-7; d_call: TRBD2; cdr3_nt: TGCAGTGCTAGAGATCAGGGACTAGCGGGACGGGGGCAGTACTTC; cdr3_aa: CSARDQGLAGRGQYF
v_call: TRBV6-1; clone_size: few; j_call: TRBJ1-5; d_call: -; cdr3_nt: TGTGCCAGCAGTACGTCCACAGATCAGCCCCAGCATTTT; cdr3_aa: CASSTSTDQPQHF
v_call: TRBV5-1; clone_size: -; j_call: TRBJ2-7; d_call: -; cdr3_nt: TGCGCCAGCAGCTTGGATGAAGGTCTCTACGAGCAGTACTTC; cdr3_aa: CASSLDEGLYEQYF